This entry lists 24 T cell receptor beta chains sequenced from one sample in a study of CD8 T cells in Susac syndrome (dated 2019 in TCRdb). Libraries were built with the immunoSEQ multiplex PCR assay. RNA was extracted using the RNeasy kit, and roughly 0.5 to 1 microgram was reverse transcribed with random hexamers. The public sequencing data were trimmed at Q25 with fastp and processed into clonotypes with MiXCR by TCRdb, which kept only in-frame beta chains. Merged by CDR3 protein, the rows form single entries marked with the most common genes and DNA. This sample lists approximately 140,000 distinct CDR3 sequences; approximately 79% were detected once. The ten largest clones take up about 0.51% of the sample. Specimen: CD8+ T cells from PBMCs. The receptors stem from a human donor with multiple sclerosis.

V gene TRBV9 combines with J gene TRBJ1-3, with D tentatively TRBD1 (5 bases). The CDR3 totals 14 residues. Germline assignment: CDR1 SGDLS and CDR2 YYNGEE. Trimming removed 7 bases from V and 0 bases from J, with 11 bases in between. CDR3 nucleotide sequence: TGTGCCAGCGGGGACTTCTCCTCTGGAAACACCATATATTTT. Protein sequence: CASGDFSSGNTIYF.

DNA of the CDR3: TGTGCCATCAACCTAAATGACAGGCTCGGGAACACCGGGGAGCTGTTTTTT. It yields the protein CAINLNDRLGNTGELFF. The gene calls are TRBV10-3 and TRBJ2-2; D might be TRBD1 (6 bases). V lost 7 bases, J lost 1 base, and 19 bases lay in between. Germline-derived CDR1 and CDR2 are ENHRY and SYGVKD. This CDR3 is built from 17 residues.

This clonotype appeared a few times. The chain joins TRBV6-5 to TRBJ1-2; perhaps TRBD1 as D (6 bases). Germline CDR1 MNHEY, CDR2 SVGAGI. V lost 0 bases and J 7 bases, leaving 15 bases between the germline ends. The CDR3 consists of 15 residues. Here the CDR3 reads CASSYSTGGVGGYTF. DNA for the CDR3: TGTGCCAGCAGTTACTCGACAGGAGGGGTTGGTGGCTACACCTTC.

This chain connects TRBV4-1 to TRBJ1-5; D not resolved. Trimming pared 1 base from V and 4 bases from J, leaving 11 bases between. The CDR3 runs 15 residues. CDR1 MGHRA and CDR2 YSYEKL come from the germline V gene. The CDR3 DNA reads TGCGCCAGCAGCCAAGGGAGAGGTGGAAATCAGCCCCAGCATTTT. Protein product: CASSQGRGGNQPQHF.

The DNA for the CDR3 is TGTGCCAGCAGTACCACGGACGAGGCCACCGGCTACACCTTC. It yields the protein CASSTTDEATGYTF. The chain links TRBV6-1 to TRBJ1-2, with D unresolved. V shed 5 bases and J shed 8 bases, with 18 bases lying between them. The V gene's germline CDR1 is MNHNS and CDR2 SASEGT. The CDR3 sequence is 14 residues long.

V is TRBV5-1 and J is TRBJ1-5, with a possible D match to TRBD1 (5 bases). The CDR3 runs 16 residues. V lost 1 base and J lost 5, with 16 bases in between. Per germline, CDR1 SGHRS and CDR2 YFSETQ. The CDR3 region is CASSLNLRQTDQPQHF. CDR3 in DNA: TGCGCCAGCAGCTTGAATCTGCGACAGACGGATCAGCCCCAGCATTTT.

Worth noting for this clonotype: Likely a read error: the CDR3 ends without its conserved phenylalanine or tryptophan. This chain links TRBV11-2 with TRBJ2-2; D is unresolved. The V gene lost 6 bases and the J gene lost 7 bases, with 6 bases spanning the gap. Germline CDR1 reads SGHAT; CDR2 reads FQNNGV. The CDR3 has 11 amino acids. CDR3 bases: TGTGCCAGCAGTACGGTCGGGGAGCTGTTTCTT. This gives the protein CASSTVGELFL.

The V gene is TRBV20-1, the J gene TRBJ2-2; D is undetermined. Germline V gene sequence: CDR1 DFQATT, CDR2 SNEGSKA (reference sequence). V lost 1 base and J lost 0, with 12 bases in between. The CDR3 has 16 amino acids. CDR3 sequence: CSARGSGPANTGELFF. The CDR3, as DNA: TGCAGTGCTAGAGGGTCCGGGCCAGCGAACACCGGGGAGCTGTTTTTT.

The chain has TRBV27 and TRBJ2-3; 7 nucleotides line up with TRBD2. The CDR3 length is 16 residues. In germline, CDR1 is MNHEY, CDR2 SMNVEV (reference sequence). The V gene end was trimmed by 2 bases and the J gene end by 2 bases; junction bases not matched to a gene: 7. CDR3 sequence reads: CASSLRASGNTDTQYF. The CDR3 coding sequence is TGTGCCAGCAGTTTACGGGCTAGCGGAAACACAGATACGCAGTATTTT.

The chain combines TRBV5-1 with TRBJ1-1; D is undetermined. Between the trimmed V and J ends, which lost 1 base and 1 base, there was a span of 5 bases. The germline gives CDR1 SGHRS, CDR2 YFSETQ. This CDR3 has 13 amino acids. The CDR3 nucleotides are TGCGCCAGCAGCTTGACCCCGAACACTGAAGCTTTCTTT. It yields the protein CASSLTPNTEAFF.

The chain carries TRBV7-9 and TRBJ1-1; D not certain. V lost 3 bases and J 0 bases, leaving 11 bases between the germline ends. Germline lookup yields CDR1 SEHNR and CDR2 FQNEAQ (reference sequence). This CDR3 has 15 amino acids. CDR3 amino acids: CASSFLTGMNTEAFF. In DNA, the CDR3 is TGTGCCAGCAGCTTCCTGACGGGGATGAACACTGAAGCTTTCTTT.

The rearrangement links TRBV18 to TRBJ2-7; D is perhaps TRBD1 (5 bases). Germline CDR1 and CDR2: KGHSH and LQKENI. V lost 2 bases to trimming and J lost 2 bases, with 16 bases between them. This CDR3 is built from 16 residues. This CDR3 is CASSPWQGPHPYEQYF. CDR3 nucleotides: TGTGCCAGCTCACCATGGCAGGGTCCCCACCCCTACGAGCAGTACTTC.

This clonotype was observed a single time. The chain links TRBV5-6 to TRBJ1-2; no reliable D call. The V gene's germline CDR1 is SGHDT and CDR2 YYEEEE. The CDR3 extends over 14 amino acids. The ends were cut back, 0 bases at V and 4 bases at J, with 10 bases in the middle. This CDR3 is CASSLEATTYGYTF. CDR3 DNA: TGTGCCAGCAGCTTGGAGGCAACAACCTATGGCTACACCTTC.

Comment on this clonotype: Its ends do not fully match the called genes, so a read error is possible. The genes are TRBV15 and TRBJ2-5; D may be TRBD1 (5 bases). CDR3 length equals 14 residues. The germline CDR1 and CDR2 sequences are LNHNV and YYDKDF (reference sequence). The CDR3 sequence: CTTKDTSPQETQYF. The CDR3 coding sequence is TGTACCACCAAGGACACCTCTCCCCAAGAGACCCAGTACTTT.

This clonotype occurred once. The chain joins TRBV29-1 to TRBJ2-1, with 10 bases identical to TRBD1. The germline CDR1 and CDR2 sequences are SQVTM and ANQGSEA. The length of the CDR3 is 13 residues. The trim removed 7 bases at V and 6 bases at J, leaving 6 bases unmatched. The CDR3 loop is CSAPGQGRNEQFF. The CDR3 DNA reads TGCAGCGCACCGGGACAGGGGCGCAATGAGCAGTTCTTC.

In nucleotides, the CDR3 is TGTGCCAGCAGTCCCGGGACAGCGACCTACGAGCAGTACTTC. It yields the protein CASSPGTATYEQYF. The chain links TRBV27 to TRBJ2-7; 7 bases are a match to TRBD1. Unmatched junction bases numbered 6, after V lost 5 bases and J lost 2 bases. Germline V lookup: CDR1 MNHEY, CDR2 SMNVEV (reference sequence). The CDR3 has 14 residues.

V gene TRBV10-3 combines with J gene TRBJ2-3; D not resolved. With 1 base removed from V and 4 bases from J, the gap between germline ends came to 6 bases. CDR3 length: 13 amino acids. Germline assignment: CDR1 ENHRY and CDR2 SYGVKD. CDR3 sequence reads: CAISEYFADTQYF. Here the CDR3 DNA reads TGTGCCATCAGTGAGTACTTCGCAGATACGCAGTATTTT.

The gene calls are TRBV3-1 and TRBJ2-7, with 10 bases identical to TRBD2. The CDR3 has 14 residues. The germline gives CDR1 LGHDT, CDR2 YNNKEL (reference sequence). The V and J ends lost 1 base and 6 bases, in that order; junction bases with no gene match: 3. The CDR3 bases are TGTGCCAGCAGCCAAGTAAGCGGGGGGGCCGAGCAGTACTTC. This encodes CASSQVSGGAEQYF.

The chain combines TRBV5-4 with TRBJ1-2; perhaps TRBD1 as D (5 bases). The CDR3 is made up of 14 amino acids. V lost 0 bases, J lost 8 bases, and 14 bases lay in between. Germline-derived CDR1 and CDR2 are SGHNT and YYREEE (reference sequence). The CDR3 loop is CASSLEWGGLGYTF. The DNA for the CDR3 is TGTGCCAGCAGCTTGGAATGGGGCGGACTAGGCTACACCTTC.

This clonotype was seen once. The rearrangement links TRBV4-1 to TRBJ1-4; D is ambiguous. CDR1 and CDR2 (germline): MGHRA, YSYEKL. The CDR3 has 15 residues. The germline V and J ends were trimmed by 2 bases and 1 base, with 8 bases remaining between them. The CDR3 sequence: CASSQSTRTNEKLFF. The CDR3 DNA follows: TGCGCCAGCAGCCAATCAACAAGAACTAATGAAAAACTGTTTTTT.

As concerns this clonotype: At one end the junction does not follow the germline gene, possibly because of a read error. The gene calls are TRBV27 and TRBJ2-1; 7 bases line up with TRBD1. CDR3 size: 14 residues. Germline loops: CDR1 MNHEY, CDR2 SMNVEV (reference sequence). CDR3 in DNA: TGTGCCAGCAGTACACAGGGGACCTACAGTGAGCAGTTCTTC. This gives the protein CASSTQGTYSEQFF.

V gene TRBV7-9 combines with J gene TRBJ2-1; tentatively, D is TRBD2 (6 bases). This CDR3 region has 15 residues. Germline V gene sequence: CDR1 SEHNR, CDR2 FQNEAQ (reference sequence). Between the trimmed V and J ends, which lost 1 base and 7 bases, there was a span of 14 bases. CDR3 loop: CASSLEGTSWNEQFF. CDR3 nucleotides: TGTGCCAGCAGCTTAGAAGGCACTAGCTGGAATGAGCAGTTCTTC.

The chain links TRBV28 to TRBJ2-7; TRBD2 might be the D (7 bases). The germline CDR1 and CDR2 sequences are MDHEN and SYDVKM. The V gene lost 5 bases and the J gene lost 3 bases, with 14 bases spanning the gap. This CDR3 spans 14 amino acids. The CDR3 sequence: CASSPTGRDYEQYF. The CDR3 coding sequence is TGTGCCAGCAGTCCTACAGGGAGGGACTACGAGCAGTACTTC.

This chain joins TRBV27 and TRBJ2-2, with 9 bases fitting TRBD1. There are 14 residues in the CDR3. Germline CDR1 reads MNHEY; CDR2 reads SMNVEV (reference sequence). The trim removed 7 bases at V and 5 bases at J, leaving 5 bases unmatched. As DNA, the CDR3 is TGTGCCAGCACCCCCGGGACAGGGACCGGGGAGCTGTTTTTT. It translates to CASTPGTGTGELFF.